This is a list of T cell receptor beta chains from one sample in a study of blood T cells in healthy people across ages. One entry per CDR3 protein results from TCRdb running MiXCR on the 5' RACE reads. The table lists 1.5 million to 1.8 million distinct CDR3 sequences, 40% to 45% of them singletons. What was sequenced was blood. These receptors were collected from a woman aged 18-29 years in good health. The CDR3 runs from the conserved cysteine through the conserved F or W. The order of the fields is J gene, clone size, V gene, D gene, CDR3 DNA, CDR3 protein. The D gene is left open where the match is weak. Only part of the rows carry a size: once, few, many, or a class if the clone is expanded.

J: TRBJ2-1
size: few
V: TRBV11-1
D: TRBD2
DNA: TGTGCCAGCAGCTTAGGGACTAGCGGACAGCTCTACAATGAGCAGTTCTTC
CDR3: CASSLGTSGQLYNEQFF

J: TRBJ2-1
size: few
V: TRBV2
D: NA
DNA: TGTGCCAGCAATGGAAGGGGGAGCTCCTACAATGAGCAGTTCTTC
CDR3: CASNGRGSSYNEQFF

J: TRBJ2-1
size: few
V: TRBV7-2
D: TRBD2
DNA: TGTGCCAGCAGCTTAGCTTCCGGACTAGCGGGCTACAATGAGCAGTTCTTC
CDR3: CASSLASGLAGYNEQFF

J: TRBJ1-3
size: NA
V: TRBV20-1
D: NA
DNA: TGCAGTGCTACGCACTCCAACGGAAACACCATATATTTT
CDR3: CSATHSNGNTIYF

J: TRBJ2-7
size: NA
V: TRBV6-5
D: NA
DNA: TGTGCCAGCAGGACGCCTAGCGTAAGCTACGAGCAGTACTTC
CDR3: CASRTPSVSYEQYF

J: TRBJ1-6
size: few
V: TRBV7-2
D: NA
DNA: TGTGCCAGCGCTCAGAACCCCTCACCCCTCCACTTT
CDR3: CASAQNPSPLHF

J: TRBJ2-7
size: NA
V: TRBV4-3
D: NA
DNA: TGCGCCAGCAGCCAGAGGGCTGACATAACCTACGAGCAGTACTTC
CDR3: CASSQRADITYEQYF

J: TRBJ1-2
size: many
V: TRBV24-1
D: NA
DNA: TGTGCCACCAGTGATTCCGACTATGGCTACACCTTC
CDR3: CATSDSDYGYTF

J: TRBJ2-4
size: few
V: TRBV4-2
D: TRBD1
DNA: TGTGCCAGCAGCCAACCGTTCCGGGACAGGGCTAGAAACATTCAGTACTTC
CDR3: CASSQPFRDRARNIQYF

J: TRBJ2-5
size: few
V: TRBV18
D: NA
DNA: TGTGCCAGCTCACCAAAGGGGGGCCCCTCAGCGCAGTACTTC
CDR3: CASSPKGGPSAQYF

J: TRBJ2-7
size: many
V: TRBV15
D: NA
DNA: TGTGCCACCAGCAATTTTCACAGACGGAGGAGGCTAGTGAACTACGAGCAGTACTTC
CDR3: CATSNFHRRRRLVNYEQYF

J: TRBJ2-7
size: many
V: TRBV7-2
D: NA
DNA: TGTGCCAGCAGCTTAGCACTTTCCTCCTACGAGCAGTACTTC
CDR3: CASSLALSSYEQYF

J: TRBJ2-7
size: NA
V: TRBV2
D: NA
DNA: TGTGCCAGCAGTGAATCAGGGAGAGCCTACGAGCAGTACTTC
CDR3: CASSESGRAYEQYF